These 4 T cell receptor beta chains originate from one sample sequenced in a study of long-term antiretroviral therapy in people with HIV (dated by TCRdb to between 2021 and 2022). The immunoSEQ hsTCRB v3.0 assay was used at survey level resolution for TRB variable region sequencing. This is the immuneACCESS table as TCRdb keeps it, with only in-frame sequences that have V and J called. A part of the clones is gone; compared with another copy, unresolved V genes explain less than half, and the rest is unexplained. The table for this sample lists approximately 17,000 clones; just under 80% of them were counted only once. Jointly, the top ten make up roughly 14% of the sample. This specimen consisted of unsorted PBMCs, obtained about 3.1 years after starting antiretroviral therapy. The receptors were sampled from a woman in her thirties or forties with HIV.

The chain recombines TRBV6-1 with TRBJ2-1, with 14 bases that match TRBD2. The CDR3 has 15 amino acids. Germline V gene sequence: CDR1 MNHNS, CDR2 SASEGT. V trimming: 4 bases; J trimming: 5 bases; junction bases outside the gene matches: 1. CDR3 in DNA: TGTGCCAGCAGTGTGACTAGCGGGGGGGACAATGAGCAGTTCTTC. Protein product: CASSVTSGGDNEQFF.

The rearrangement joins TRBV6-5 to TRBJ2-5, with D tentatively TRBD1 (6 bases). V was shortened by 7 bases and J by 7 bases, with 16 bases between the two germline ends. The CDR3 has 13 amino acids. Germline assignment: CDR1 MNHEY and CDR2 SVGAGI. This CDR3 reads CASIGQGTGTQYF. The CDR3 DNA is TGTGCCAGCATAGGTCAGGGGACGGGGACCCAGTACTTC.

This sequence joins TRBV5-6 and TRBJ1-6; no reliable D call. Trimming pared 4 bases from V and 7 bases from J, leaving 12 bases between. In germline, CDR1 is SGHDT, CDR2 YYEEEE. This CDR3 region has 14 residues. In DNA form, the CDR3 reads TGTGCCAGCAGCATCCGGGAAGGGAATTCACCCCTCCACTTT. Protein: CASSIREGNSPLHF.

This chain links TRBV6-5 with TRBJ1-1; D is unclear. The germline CDR1 and CDR2 sequences are MNHEY and SVGAGI. The CDR3 spans 14 residues. V lost 6 bases and J lost 4, with 15 bases in between. DNA of the CDR3: TGTGCCAGCAGGGATTGGAAGGGAGTCACTGAAGCTTTCTTT. Amino acids: CASRDWKGVTEAFF.